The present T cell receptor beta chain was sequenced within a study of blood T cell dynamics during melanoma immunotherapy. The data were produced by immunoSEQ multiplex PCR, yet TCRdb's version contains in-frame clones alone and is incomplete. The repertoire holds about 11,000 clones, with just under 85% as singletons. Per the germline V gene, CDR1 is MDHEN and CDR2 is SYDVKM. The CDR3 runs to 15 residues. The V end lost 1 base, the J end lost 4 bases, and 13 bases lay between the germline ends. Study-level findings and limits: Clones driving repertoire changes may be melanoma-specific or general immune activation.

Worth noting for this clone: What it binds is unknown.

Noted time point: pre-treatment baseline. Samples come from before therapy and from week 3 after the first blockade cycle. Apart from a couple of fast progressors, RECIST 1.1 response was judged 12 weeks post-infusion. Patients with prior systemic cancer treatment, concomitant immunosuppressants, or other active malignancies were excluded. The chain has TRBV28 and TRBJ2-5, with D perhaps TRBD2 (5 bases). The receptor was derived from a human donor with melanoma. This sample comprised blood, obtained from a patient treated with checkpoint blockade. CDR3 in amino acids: CASSLSGILRETQYF. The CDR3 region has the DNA TGTGCCAGCAGTTTATCCGGGATCCTTCGAGAGACCCAGTACTTC.